This T cell receptor beta chain was identified in a study of shared clonotypes between healthy human individuals. The naive CD8 subset, CD45RO-negative cells positively selected for CCR7, excluded terminally differentiated effector memory CD45RA+ cells. Donors comprised only Caucasian adults living in Nashville, Tennessee. Details on this clone: Its target is unknown.

TCRdb keeps only in-frame clones here, not all; method: immunoSEQ multiplex PCR. Here the sample spans under 2,000,000 clones, approximately 95% being singletons. This CDR3 spans 14 amino acids. The germline CDR1 and CDR2 sequences are SGHDT and YYEEEE. Trimming removed 8 bases from V and 3 bases from J; junction bases left unmatched: 11. Findings of the study overall: Among non-shared clonotypes, generation probabilities were lower than among those shared by all four donors.

The sequence derives from a man younger than 35 in good health. J is TRBJ2-7 and V is TRBV5-6; 7 nucleotides agree with TRBD1. Sequencing was carried out using naive CD8+ T cells sorted from blood. CDR3 bases: TGTGCCAGGTACCGGGACAGCCAATTCTACGAGCAGTACTTC. Its protein product is CARYRDSQFYEQYF.